This T cell receptor beta chain appears in the sequencing data of a study of shared T cell receptors in the human thymus. The CDR3 covers 16 residues. The repertoire was sequenced with immunoSEQ multiplex PCR; TCRdb's copy has only in-frame clones and lacks some. The data show hundreds of thousands of clones, around 87% seen once. The data were also submitted as part of a second study, on human thymus T cells. This second study notes: Corrective cardiac operations yielded the resected thymus tissue. Thymic and blood repertoires appeared to display a bias in their usage of V and J genes.

The chain recombines TRBV21-1 with TRBJ2-7; the D call of TRBD1 is as the table states it, not checked on the DNA. TRBV21-1 is designated a pseudogene. The sample was thymocytes. This clonotype was obtained from a boy under two years old with a congenital heart defect. The CDR3 loop reads CASSKGDRGWTYEQYF. In DNA, the CDR3 is TGTGCCAGCAGCAAAGGAGACAGGGGGTGGACCTACGAGCAGTACTTC.